Detailed here is one T cell receptor (beta chain). Categorization into cohorts depended on clinical history that participants reported. A PCR-confirmed or clinician-diagnosed COVID-19 case had contacted exposed participants within 2 weeks of entry. The sample belongs to a study of blood T cell repertoires in COVID-19. About the research overall: Sources were T cells, B-cell-depleted T cells, or PBMCs; the material itself was cDNA or gDNA.

Under the authors' procedure: Counts of nucleated cells, estimated from reference gene primer amplification, were obtained. Using immunoSEQ multiplex PCR, the repertoire was profiled, and TCRdb retains in-frame clones only, with some absent. The V and J calls and clone size come from that table; D and trimming were worked out from the DNA. The data hold about 210,000 clones, with 84% observed a single time. Trimming took 4 bases from V and 0 from J, leaving 7 bases between them. The CDR3 runs 14 residues. The germline CDR1 and CDR2 sequences are SEHNR and FQNEAQ (reference sequence). This rearrangement joins TRBV7-9 to TRBJ2-1; no clear D gene. This receptor was identified in a woman under 40 who had been exposed to COVID-19. Sequencing used PBMCs or T cells enriched from blood (not recorded which). CDR3 region: CASSWSGSYNEQFF. The CDR3 DNA reads TGTGCCAGCAGCTGGTCGGGCTCCTACAATGAGCAGTTCTTC.